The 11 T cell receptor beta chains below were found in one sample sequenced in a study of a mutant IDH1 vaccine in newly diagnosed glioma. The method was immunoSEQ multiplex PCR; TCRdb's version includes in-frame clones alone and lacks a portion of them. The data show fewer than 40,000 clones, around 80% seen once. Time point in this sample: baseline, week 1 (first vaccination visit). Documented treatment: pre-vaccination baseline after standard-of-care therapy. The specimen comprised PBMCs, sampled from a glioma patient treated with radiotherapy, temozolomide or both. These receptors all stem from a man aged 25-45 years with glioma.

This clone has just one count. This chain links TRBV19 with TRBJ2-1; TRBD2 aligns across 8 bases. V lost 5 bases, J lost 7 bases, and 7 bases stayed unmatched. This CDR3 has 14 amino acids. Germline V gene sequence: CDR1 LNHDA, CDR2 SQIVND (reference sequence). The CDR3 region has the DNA TGTGCCAGTAGTGAGCGGGAGTTAAATAATGAGCAGTTCTTC. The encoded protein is CASSERELNNEQFF.

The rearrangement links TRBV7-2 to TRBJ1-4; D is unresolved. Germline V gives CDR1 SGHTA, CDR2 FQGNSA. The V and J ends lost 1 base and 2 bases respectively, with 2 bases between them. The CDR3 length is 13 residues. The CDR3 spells CASSLGTNEKLFF. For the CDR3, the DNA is TGTGCCAGCAGCTTAGGCACTAATGAAAAACTGTTTTTT.

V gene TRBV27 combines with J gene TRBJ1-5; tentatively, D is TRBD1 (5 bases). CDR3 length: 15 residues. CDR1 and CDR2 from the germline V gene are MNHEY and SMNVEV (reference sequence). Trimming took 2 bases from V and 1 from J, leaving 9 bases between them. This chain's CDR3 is CASSLQGGSNQPQHF. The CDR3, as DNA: TGTGCCAGCAGTTTACAGGGAGGGAGCAATCAGCCCCAGCATTTT.

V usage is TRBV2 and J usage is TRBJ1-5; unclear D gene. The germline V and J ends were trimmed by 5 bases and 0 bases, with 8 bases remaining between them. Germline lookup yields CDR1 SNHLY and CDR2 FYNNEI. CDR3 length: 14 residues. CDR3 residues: CASSKKGSNQPQHF. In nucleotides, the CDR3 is TGTGCCAGCAGTAAAAAAGGTAGCAATCAGCCCCAGCATTTT. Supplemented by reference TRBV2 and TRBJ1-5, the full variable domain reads EPEVTQTPSHQVTQMGQEVILRCVPISNHLYFYWYRQILGQKVEFLVSFYNNEISEKSEIFDDQFSVERPDGSNFTLKIRSTKLEDSAMYFCASSKKGSNQPQHFGDGTRLSIL.

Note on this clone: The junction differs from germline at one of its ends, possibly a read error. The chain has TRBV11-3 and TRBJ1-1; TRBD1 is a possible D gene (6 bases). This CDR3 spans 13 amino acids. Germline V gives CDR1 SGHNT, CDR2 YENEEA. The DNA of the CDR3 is TGTGCCAGCAGTTTAGCTGGGGGCCGGGAAGCTTTCTTT. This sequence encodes CASSLAGGREAFF.

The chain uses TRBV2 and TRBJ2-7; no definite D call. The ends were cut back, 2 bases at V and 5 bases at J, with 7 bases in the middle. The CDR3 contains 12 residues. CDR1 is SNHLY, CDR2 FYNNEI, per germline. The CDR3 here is CASSEWVNEQYF. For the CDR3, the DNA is TGTGCCAGCAGTGAATGGGTAAACGAGCAGTACTTC.

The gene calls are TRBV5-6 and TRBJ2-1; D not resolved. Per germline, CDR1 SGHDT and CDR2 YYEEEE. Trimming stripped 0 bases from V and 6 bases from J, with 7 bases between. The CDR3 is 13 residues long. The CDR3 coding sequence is TGTGCCAGCAGCTTGGTTTTCAGCAATGAGCAGTTCTTC. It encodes CASSLVFSNEQFF.

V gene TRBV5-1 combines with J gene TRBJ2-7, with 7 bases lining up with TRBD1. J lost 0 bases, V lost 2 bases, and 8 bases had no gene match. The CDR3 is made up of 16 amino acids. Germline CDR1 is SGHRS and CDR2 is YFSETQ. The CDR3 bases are TGCGCCAGCAGCTTTTCCTGGACAGGCGACTCCTACGAGCAGTACTTC. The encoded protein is CASSFSWTGDSYEQYF.

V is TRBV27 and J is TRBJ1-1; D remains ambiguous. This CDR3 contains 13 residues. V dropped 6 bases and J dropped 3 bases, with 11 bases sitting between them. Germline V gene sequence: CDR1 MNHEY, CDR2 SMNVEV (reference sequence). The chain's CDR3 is CASRLGSYTEAFF. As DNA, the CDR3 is TGTGCCAGCAGGCTTGGCTCCTACACTGAAGCTTTCTTT.

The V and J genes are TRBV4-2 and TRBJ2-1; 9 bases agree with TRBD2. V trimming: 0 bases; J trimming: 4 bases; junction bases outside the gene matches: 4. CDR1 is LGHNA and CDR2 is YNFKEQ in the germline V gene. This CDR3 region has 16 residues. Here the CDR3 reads CASSQETSGPYNEQFF. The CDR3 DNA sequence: TGTGCCAGCAGCCAAGAGACTAGCGGCCCTTACAATGAGCAGTTCTTC.

CDR3 amino acids: CASSWTGGAGEKLFF. CDR3 bases: TGCGCCAGCAGCTGGACAGGGGGCGCGGGAGAAAAACTGTTTTTT. The genes are TRBV5-1 and TRBJ1-4; TRBD1 aligns across 11 bases. Germline lookup yields CDR1 SGHRS and CDR2 YFSETQ. The CDR3 extends over 15 amino acids. V trimming: 3 bases; J trimming: 8 bases; junction bases outside the gene matches: 6.